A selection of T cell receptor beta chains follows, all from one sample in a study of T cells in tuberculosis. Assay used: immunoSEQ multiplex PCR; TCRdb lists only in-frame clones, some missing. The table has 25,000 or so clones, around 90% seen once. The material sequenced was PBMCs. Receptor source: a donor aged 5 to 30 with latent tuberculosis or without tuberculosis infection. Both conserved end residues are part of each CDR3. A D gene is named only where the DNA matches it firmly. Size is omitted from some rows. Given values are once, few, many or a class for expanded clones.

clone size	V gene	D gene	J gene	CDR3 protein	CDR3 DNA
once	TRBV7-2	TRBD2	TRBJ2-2	CASSPRLAGNTGELFF	TGTGCCAGCAGCCCACGACTAGCGGGGAACACCGGGGAGCTGTTTTTT
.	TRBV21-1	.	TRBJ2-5	CASLPGEGETQYF	TGTGCCAGCCTACCGGGGGAAGGGGAGACCCAGTACTTC
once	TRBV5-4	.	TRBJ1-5	CASSDGLPLNQPQHF	TGTGCCAGCAGCGACGGACTGCCACTTAATCAGCCCCAGCATTTT
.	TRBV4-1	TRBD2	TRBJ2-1	CASSPPGGTLPEQFF	TGCGCCAGCAGCCCACCGGGGGGAACCCTCCCGGAGCAGTTCTTC
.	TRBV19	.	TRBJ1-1	CATQLNTEAFF	TGTGCCACTCAGTTGAACACTGAAGCTTTCTTT
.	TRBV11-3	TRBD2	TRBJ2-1	CASSPLAGGYNEQFF	TGTGCCAGCAGCCCACTAGCGGGGGGGTACAATGAGCAGTTCTTC
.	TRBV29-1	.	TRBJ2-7	CSRNWGAEQYF	TGCAGCCGAAATTGGGGCGCCGAGCAGTACTTC
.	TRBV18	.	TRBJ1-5	CASSPPFESNQPQHF	TGTGCCAGCTCACCACCTTTTGAGAGCAATCAGCCCCAGCATTTT
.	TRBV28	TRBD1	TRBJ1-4	CASSLGSGQLNEKLFF	TGTGCCAGCAGTTTAGGGTCGGGACAGCTAAATGAAAAACTGTTTTTT
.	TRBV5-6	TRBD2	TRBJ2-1	CASSLRVRRTSGYNEQFF	TGTGCCAGCAGCTTGAGGGTTCGTAGGACTAGCGGCTACAATGAGCAGTTCTTC
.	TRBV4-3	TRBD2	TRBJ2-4	CASSPLGTSGINIQYF	TGCGCCAGCAGCCCCTTAGGGACTAGCGGAATAAACATTCAGTACTTC
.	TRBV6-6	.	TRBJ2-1	CASSPPPLVSGNEQFF	TGTGCCAGCAGTCCGCCCCCACTAGTTTCTGGCAATGAGCAGTTCTTC
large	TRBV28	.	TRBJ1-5	CASRPGEGRQPQHF	TGTGCCAGCAGACCGGGCGAGGGTCGGCAGCCCCAGCATTTT
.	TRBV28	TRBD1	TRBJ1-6	CASTTLTGGNSPLHF	TGTGCCAGCACCACTCTGACAGGGGGGAATTCACCCCTCCACTTT
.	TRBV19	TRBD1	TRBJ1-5	CASSPTGWNQPQHF	TGTGCCAGTAGCCCGACAGGGTGGAATCAGCCCCAGCATTTT
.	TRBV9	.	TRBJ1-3	CASSQDPFSGNTIYF	TGTGCCAGCAGCCAGGATCCCTTCTCTGGAAACACCATATATTTT
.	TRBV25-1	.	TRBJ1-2	CASRGAYGYTF	TGTGCCAGCCGCGGGGCGTATGGCTACACCTTC
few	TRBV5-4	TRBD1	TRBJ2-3	CASSLQGATDTQYF	TGTGCCAGCAGCTTGCAGGGGGCCACAGATACGCAGTATTTT
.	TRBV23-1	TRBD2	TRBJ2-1	CASLRGLAGPISYNEQFF	TGCGCCAGCCTTCGGGGACTAGCGGGACCTATCTCCTACAATGAGCAGTTCTTC
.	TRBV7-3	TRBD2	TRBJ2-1	CASSCRLAGGYNEQFF	TGTGCCAGCAGCTGCCGACTAGCGGGGGGTTACAATGAGCAGTTCTTC